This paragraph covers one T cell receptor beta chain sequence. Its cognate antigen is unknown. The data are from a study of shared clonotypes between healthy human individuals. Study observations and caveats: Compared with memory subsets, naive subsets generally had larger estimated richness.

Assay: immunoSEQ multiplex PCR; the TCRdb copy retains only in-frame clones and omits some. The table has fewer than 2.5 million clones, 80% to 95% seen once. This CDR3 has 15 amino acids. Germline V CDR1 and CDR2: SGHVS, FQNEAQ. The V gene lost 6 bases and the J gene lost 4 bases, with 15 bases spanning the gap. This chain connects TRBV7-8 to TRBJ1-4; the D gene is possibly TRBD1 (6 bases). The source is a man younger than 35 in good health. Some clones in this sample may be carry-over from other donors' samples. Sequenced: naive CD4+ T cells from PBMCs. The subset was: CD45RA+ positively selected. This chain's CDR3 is CASRPRGGGNEKLFF. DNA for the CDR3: TGTGCCAGCAGACCGAGGGGGGGTGGTAATGAAAAACTGTTTTTT.